The entry below gives a single T cell receptor beta chain sequence along with its context. This clone was counted between two and nine times. No antigen is known for it. Within one base of it there is no much larger clone, and no base qualities were kept. This sample is part of a study of blood T cell repertoires in COVID-19 (dated by TCRdb to about 2020). Broadly, across the study: For ImmuneRACE Cohort 3, a participant was defined as recovered based on two consecutive negative NP/OP PCR tests, clearance by a healthcare professional, or resolution of symptoms. The material from the prospective study consisted of cDNA or gDNA derived from T cells, B-cell-depleted T cells, or PBMCs. Subjects who had been exposed to COVID-19, were actively infected with it, or had recovered from it provided the deeply sampled blood TCRbeta repertoires that made up the dataset. The collaborator samples originated in the United States, Italy and Spain and spanned the acute and convalescent phases of COVID-19. Samples came from the ongoing ImmuneRACE study (first 160 participants) plus 1,254 subjects from 6 global collaborators. Sample metadata almost always included a de-identified subject ID, COVID-19 status, age in years and sex. The repertoires were released in a freely available public database meant as a resource for research on the immune response to SARS-CoV-2. Where available, HLA class I and class II types were obtained from metadata supplied by the sample provider rather than from assay-based typing.

Overall study outcomes, separate from this receptor: Clinical and demographic metadata were provided uncurated, with the amount varying by source and participant.

TCRbeta CDR3 regions were amplified from genomic DNA using the immunoSEQ Assay, a bias-controlled multiplex PCR. The source study handled its data this way. Nucleated cell counts per sample were estimated from amplification of reference gene primers within the assay. Sequence reads were collapsed and filtered to measure the absolute abundance of every unique TCRbeta CDR3 rearrangement. For each sample, productive Simpson clonality was calculated by taking the square root of Simpson's diversity index across productive rearrangements. This immuneACCESS table, as held by TCRdb, lists in-frame sequences with V and J called but not all clones. Of the missing ones, under half trace to an unresolved V gene in checked studies; the others have no known cause. The DNA gave D and trimming, while V, J and clone size come from that table. This sample holds over 130,000 clones; around 82% were observed only once. Jointly, the top ten make up under 4.5% of the sample.

Enrolling through a virtual design, the prospective study's participants ranged in age from roughly 18 to 89 years and lived across roughly 23 United States geographic areas. In the prospective study, cohorts were assigned on the basis of participant-reported clinical history obtained from a screening survey and a study questionnaire. In the prospective study, whole blood, serum and a nasopharyngeal or oropharyngeal swab were collected from each participant by mobile phlebotomists. Prospective study participants could optionally give additional blood draws and questionnaires over an approximately 2-month period. Before DNA extraction, prospective study blood samples were shipped either frozen or at room temperature. The source material was PBMCs or T cells enriched from blood (not recorded which). This clonotype was sampled from a man aged 45-65 years in a cohort exposed to, infected with or recovered from COVID-19 (not recorded which).

The sequence in DNA is TGTGCCAGCAGTGACCTCAGGCGCCTGAACACTGAAGCTTTCTTT. The encoded protein is CASSDLRRLNTEAFF. The chain uses TRBV6-4 and TRBJ1-1; the D gene cannot be named for sure. The CDR1 and CDR2 encoded by the germline V gene are MRHNA and SNTAGT. Relative to germline, V is 2 bases shorter and J is 0 bases shorter, with 10 bases between their ends. Reading from cysteine to phenylalanine, the CDR3 counts 15 amino acids. Only the CDR3 part of the read is kept: 45 bases, read in frame from the first base.